This TCR beta chain appears in the sequencing data of a study of blood T cell repertoires in COVID-19. On the study more broadly: Sites across the United States, Italy and Spain contributed samples from acute and convalescent COVID-19. Sources were T cells, B-cell-depleted T cells, or PBMCs; the material itself was cDNA or gDNA.

The germline V gene has CDR1 GTSNPN and CDR2 SVGIG (reference sequence). This CDR3 spans 13 amino acids. V was cut by 2 bases and J by 7 bases, with 11 bases left in between. This clone appeared a single time. Methods used by the authors: Reference gene primer amplification yielded estimated nucleated cell counts. This table comes from immunoSEQ multiplex PCR, and its TCRdb copy is limited to in-frame clones, with some not included. The V and J calls and clone size come from that table; D and trimming were worked out from the DNA. The table records some 50,000 clones, 90% of them present only once. This TCR came from a man aged 35 to 55 with acute or convalescent COVID-19. The specimen was peripheral blood. The rearrangement links TRBV30 to TRBJ1-4; possible D gene TRBD1, 6 bases. DNA of the CDR3: TGTGCCTGGAGTCCTCTGGGGGCTGAAAAACTGTTTTTT. This translates into CAWSPLGAEKLFF. The entire variable domain, with the rest obtained from reference TRBV30 and TRBJ1-4, is as follows: SQTIHQWPATLVQPVGSPLSLECTVEGTSNPNLYWYRQAAGRGLQLLFYSVGIGQISSEVPQNLSASRPQDRQFILSSKKLLLSDSGFYLCAWSPLGAEKLFFGSGTQLSVL.